This section outlines one T cell receptor beta chain sequence together with its context. Its antigen remains unidentified. Sequenced by immunoSEQ multiplex PCR; TCRdb stores in-frame clones only, minus some. This sample has about 99,000 clones, with approximately 89% found just once. Per germline, CDR1 LNHDA and CDR2 SQIVND (reference sequence). The CDR3 spans 14 residues. Trimming removed 3 bases from V and 3 bases from J, with 10 bases in between. This record comes from a study of T cell responses to AZD1222 COVID-19 vaccine. General study points: Repertoire sampling was restricted to post-peak T cell response timepoints. Clonal diversity was possibly underestimated, and white British individuals and females predominated among donors.

The chain joins TRBV19 to TRBJ2-3; D gene uncertain. This TCR derives from an adult in good health. Specimen: peripheral blood, collected on day 0 of AZD1222 vaccination. CDR3 region: CASSIPQTTDTQYF. CDR3 sequence (DNA): TGTGCCAGTAGTATCCCTCAGACTACAGATACGCAGTATTTT.